This record covers a single T cell receptor beta chain. Its target is unknown. Constant-segment-primed 5'RACE gave TCR alpha and TCR beta cDNA libraries with sample barcodes and UMIs. TCRdb processed the 5' RACE reads anew with MiXCR; each CDR3 protein has one entry. The data contain just under 350,000 distinct CDR3 sequences, roughly 13% of them singletons. V shed 0 bases, J shed 3 bases, and the junction held 13 bases outside the gene matches. The CDR3 runs 19 residues. CDR1 is LGHNA, CDR2 YNFKEQ, per germline. The data derive from a study of T-cell memory formation after mild COVID-19. General study findings and limits: CD4+ contracting clones lay mainly in CM and EM, CD8+ ones in EMRA.

The material sequenced was PBMCs or a T cell subset sorted from them (not recorded which). The V and J genes are TRBV4-2 and TRBJ2-2; 7 bases map to TRBD2. This receptor was obtained from a man in his late teens or twenties who had mild COVID-19 (a few samples of this study predate the infection). Cell type and time point are not known. The DNA for the CDR3 is TGTGCCAGCAGCCAAGATAGCCCCTTAACTAGCGCCTACACCGGGGAGCTGTTTTTT. The encoded protein is CASSQDSPLTSAYTGELFF.